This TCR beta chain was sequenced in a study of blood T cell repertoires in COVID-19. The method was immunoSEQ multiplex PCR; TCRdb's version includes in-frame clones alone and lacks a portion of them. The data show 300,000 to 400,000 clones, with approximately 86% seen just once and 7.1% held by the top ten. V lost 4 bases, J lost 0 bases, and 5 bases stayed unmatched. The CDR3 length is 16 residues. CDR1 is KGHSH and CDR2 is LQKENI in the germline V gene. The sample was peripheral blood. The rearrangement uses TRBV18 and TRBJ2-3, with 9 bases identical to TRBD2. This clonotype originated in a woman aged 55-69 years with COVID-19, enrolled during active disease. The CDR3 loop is CASSLVAGDSTDTQYF. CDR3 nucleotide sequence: TGTGCCAGCTCACTCGTAGCGGGGGACAGCACAGATACGCAGTATTTT.